This entry lists 9 T cell receptor beta chains sequenced from one sample in a study of blood T cell repertoires in COVID-19. The method was immunoSEQ multiplex PCR; TCRdb's version includes in-frame clones alone and lacks a portion of them. The table lists 200,000 to 250,000 clones, 88% of them singletons. Sequenced input: peripheral blood. These receptor sequences come from a woman aged 55-70 years with acute or convalescent COVID-19.

In its sample, this clone was seen a few times. Other DNA sequences in this sample translate to the same CDR3. The rearrangement uses TRBV28 and TRBJ1-5; 11 bases fit TRBD1. V trimming: 5 bases; J trimming: 7 bases; junction bases outside the gene matches: 4. Germline loops: CDR1 MDHEN, CDR2 SYDVKM. The CDR3 is 14 amino acids. The CDR3 nucleotides are TGTGCCAGCAGTGGACAGGGGGCAGGACAGCCCCAGCATTTT. Translation gives CASSGQGAGQPQHF.

V and J are TRBV6-1 and TRBJ2-5, with 12 positions matching TRBD2. V was clipped by 4 bases and J by 2 bases; unmatched bases: 11. The germline gives CDR1 MNHNS, CDR2 SASEGT. CDR3 length equals 18 residues. The DNA for the CDR3 is TGTGCCAGCAGTGGAGGTCTAGCGGGGGGGAGAAGACAAGAGACCCAGTACTTC. This sequence encodes CASSGGLAGGRRQETQYF.

This clone was picked up one time. The J gene is TRBJ2-1, the V gene TRBV4-2; D is possibly TRBD2 (6 bases). Germline loops: CDR1 LGHNA, CDR2 YNFKEQ. Trimming removed 0 bases at V and 4 bases at J, with 13 bases between. The CDR3 is 16 amino acids. The CDR3 sequence is CASSQDQGGRYNEQFF. DNA for the CDR3: TGTGCCAGCAGCCAAGATCAGGGAGGACGGTACAATGAGCAGTTCTTC.

The J gene is TRBJ1-6, the V gene TRBV5-1, with 8 nucleotides matching TRBD1. The germline V gene has CDR1 SGHRS and CDR2 YFSETQ. V trimming: 0 bases; J trimming: 7 bases; junction bases outside the gene matches: 3. CDR3 length: 15 residues. CDR3 sequence: CASSLGTGKNSPLHF. The CDR3 DNA is TGCGCCAGCAGCTTGGGGACAGGGAAGAATTCACCCCTCCACTTT.

This clone appeared a single time. This rearrangement joins TRBV19 to TRBJ2-4; TRBD1 matches 8 bases. The CDR3 is 16 amino acids. Trimming cost V 6 bases and J 5 bases; bases outside gene matches: 12. Germline V gene sequence: CDR1 LNHDA, CDR2 SQIVND (reference sequence). The CDR3 coding sequence is TGTGCCAGTAGAACCTCGCGGCAGGGGGCTCAAAACATTCAGTACTTC. Protein sequence: CASRTSRQGAQNIQYF.

J is TRBJ1-2 and V is TRBV12-3 or TRBV12-4, with 7 bases matching TRBD1. V lost 7 bases, J lost 4 bases, and 6 bases stayed unmatched. The CDR3 consists of 13 residues. The CDR3 DNA reads TGTGCCAGCACCCGACAGGGTACCTATGGCTACACCTTC. Amino acids: CASTRQGTYGYTF.

The genes are TRBV27 and TRBJ1-6, with 7 positions matching TRBD1. The CDR3 length is 14 residues. J lost 8 bases, V lost 4 bases, and 5 bases had no gene match. Germline CDR1 MNHEY, CDR2 SMNVEV (reference sequence). CDR3 in amino acids: CASSYRDRYSPLHF. The CDR3 bases are TGTGCCAGCAGTTACCGGGACAGATATTCACCCCTCCACTTT.

The J gene is TRBJ1-1, the V gene TRBV6-5; D possibly corresponds to TRBD1 (6 bases). Germline values: CDR1 MNHEY, CDR2 SVGAGI. Between the trimmed V and J ends, which lost 0 bases and 5 bases, there was a span of 13 bases. This CDR3 has 15 residues. The CDR3 DNA follows: TGTGCCAGCAGTTACTCCTCAGGGGCCGGAACTGAAGCTTTCTTT. It specifies CASSYSSGAGTEAFF.

The genes are TRBV7-9 and TRBJ1-6; 9 nucleotides line up with TRBD1. CDR1 and CDR2 (germline): SEHNR, FQNEAQ (reference sequence). The V and J ends lost 4 bases and 9 bases, in that order; junction bases with no gene match: 10. There are 16 residues in the CDR3. The CDR3 bases are TGTGCCAGCAGCTGGGACAGGGACGAACCGATTTCACCCCTCCACTTT. It is translated as CASSWDRDEPISPLHF.